This entry concerns a single T cell receptor beta chain. Its antigen is not identified. This entry belongs to a study of cytomegalovirus exposure and HLA in healthy donors. Points from the study as a whole: Of the V segments, some could not be distinguished, including TRBV6-2 and TRBV6-3, and were excluded.

Amplification used 60 Vbeta primers and 13 Jbeta primers. Profiling relied on immunoSEQ multiplex PCR, and the TCRdb table lists in-frame clones only, not all of them. This table holds around 140,000 clones, 80% found once. The V gene lost 4 bases and the J gene lost 9 bases, with 7 bases spanning the gap. CDR3 length equals 12 residues. The germline gives CDR1 SGHTA, CDR2 FQGNSA. The chain combines TRBV7-2 with TRBJ1-6, with D unclear. The TCR sequence derives from a man aged 40-55 years in good health and CMV-seronegative. The sample taken for sequencing was PBMCs. The DNA for the CDR3 is TGTGCCAGCAGCTACTTTACTTCACCCCTCCACTTT. This sequence encodes CASSYFTSPLHF.